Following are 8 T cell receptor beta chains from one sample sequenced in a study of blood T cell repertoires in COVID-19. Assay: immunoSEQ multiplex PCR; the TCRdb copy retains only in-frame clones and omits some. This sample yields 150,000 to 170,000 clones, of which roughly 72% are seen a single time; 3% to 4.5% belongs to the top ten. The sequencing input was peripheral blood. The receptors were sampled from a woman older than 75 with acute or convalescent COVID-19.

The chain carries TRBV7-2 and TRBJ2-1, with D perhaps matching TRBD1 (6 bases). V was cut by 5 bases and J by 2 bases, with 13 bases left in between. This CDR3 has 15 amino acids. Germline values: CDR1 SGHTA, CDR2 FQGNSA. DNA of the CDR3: TGTGCCAGCAGCGCCAGGGGCCCGACCTACAATGAGCAGTTCTTC. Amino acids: CASSARGPTYNEQFF.

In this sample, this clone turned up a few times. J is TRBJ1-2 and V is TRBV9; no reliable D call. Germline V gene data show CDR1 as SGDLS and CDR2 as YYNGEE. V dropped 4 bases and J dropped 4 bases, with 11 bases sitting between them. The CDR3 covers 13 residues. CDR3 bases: TGTGCCAGCAGCACCGCCGGAGGCTATGGCTACACCTTC. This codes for CASSTAGGYGYTF.

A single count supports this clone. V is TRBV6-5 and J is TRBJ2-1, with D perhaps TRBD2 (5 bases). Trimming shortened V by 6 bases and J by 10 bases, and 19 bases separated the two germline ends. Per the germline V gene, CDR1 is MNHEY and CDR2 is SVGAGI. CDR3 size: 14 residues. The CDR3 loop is CASRPRTGLSEQFF. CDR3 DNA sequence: TGTGCCAGCAGACCCAGAACGGGGTTAAGCGAGCAGTTCTTC.

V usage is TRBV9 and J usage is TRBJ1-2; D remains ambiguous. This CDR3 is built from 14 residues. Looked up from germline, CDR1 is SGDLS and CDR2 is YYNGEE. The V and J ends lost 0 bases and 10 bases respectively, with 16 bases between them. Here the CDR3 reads CASSVVSGSRSYTF. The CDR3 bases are TGTGCCAGCAGCGTAGTCTCGGGATCTAGATCCTACACCTTC.

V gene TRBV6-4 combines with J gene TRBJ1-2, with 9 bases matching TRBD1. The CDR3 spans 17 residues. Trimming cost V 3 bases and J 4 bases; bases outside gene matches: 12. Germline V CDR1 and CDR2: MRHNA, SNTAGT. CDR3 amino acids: CASSEDSGTGSPYGYTF. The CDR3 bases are TGTGCCAGCAGTGAAGATTCCGGGACAGGGAGTCCCTATGGCTACACCTTC.

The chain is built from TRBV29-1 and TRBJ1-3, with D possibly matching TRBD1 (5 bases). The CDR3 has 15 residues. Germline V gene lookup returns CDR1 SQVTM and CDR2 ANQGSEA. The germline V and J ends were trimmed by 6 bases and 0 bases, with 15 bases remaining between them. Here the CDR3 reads CSVRGGVDSGNTIYF. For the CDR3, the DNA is TGCAGCGTGCGAGGAGGGGTTGACTCTGGAAACACCATATATTTT.

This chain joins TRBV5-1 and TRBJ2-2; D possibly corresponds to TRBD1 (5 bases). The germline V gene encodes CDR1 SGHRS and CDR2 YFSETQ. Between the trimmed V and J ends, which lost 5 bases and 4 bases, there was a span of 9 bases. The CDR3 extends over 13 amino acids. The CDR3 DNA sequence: TGCGCCAGCAGTCCAGGGTTCACCGGGGAGCTGTTTTTT. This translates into CASSPGFTGELFF.

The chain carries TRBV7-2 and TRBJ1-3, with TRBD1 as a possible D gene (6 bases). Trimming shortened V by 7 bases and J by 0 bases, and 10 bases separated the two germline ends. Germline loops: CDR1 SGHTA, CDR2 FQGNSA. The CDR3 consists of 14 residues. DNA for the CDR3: TGTGCCAGCACAACAGGGTACTCTGGAAACACCATATATTTT. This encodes CASTTGYSGNTIYF.